The rows below give T cell receptor beta chains drawn from one sample of a study of read filtering for tumor transcriptome and immune sequencing. Each CDR3 protein is one row after TCRdb ran MiXCR on the reads. The repertoire includes approximately 57,000 distinct CDR3 sequences, approximately 13% of them detected once, and roughly 16% sits in the top ten. Sequenced input: a population of CD138-negative cells sorted from bone marrow. Receptors were obtained from a donor at least 40 years old with multiple myeloma. Both conserved end residues are part of each CDR3. Clone size is given for some rows only: seen once, a few or many times, or a class if the clone is expanded.

size | J | V | CDR3
. | TRBJ1-2 | TRBV5-6 | CTGSKTGVNYGYTF
. | TRBJ1-3 | TRBV6-5 | CASSYAVSGGRGNTIYF
many | TRBJ2-7 | TRBV9 | CASSVVPGVREQYF
many | TRBJ2-1 | TRBV12-5 | CASGDSSHNEQFF
many | TRBJ1-1 | TRBV4-1 | CASSQGPGEDTEAFF
. | TRBJ2-3 | TRBV6-5 | CASSQGLADSTDTQYF
. | TRBJ1-1 | TRBV7-3 | CASSLTAGGYTEAFF
many | TRBJ2-1 | TRBV24-1 | CATRRYNEQFF
many | TRBJ2-3 | TRBV29-1 | CSVEDPYHTDTQYF
many | TRBJ1-1 | TRBV5-1 | CASSYQGDTEAFF
many | TRBJ2-6 | TRBV7-9 | CASSQGDGANVLTF
many | TRBJ1-5 | TRBV12-3/TRBV12-4 | CASSQSTGERNQPQHF
few | TRBJ1-4 | TRBV7-6 | CASSPVGNEKLFF
many | TRBJ1-6 | TRBV28 | CASSLLAEWGSPLHF
. | TRBJ1-1 | TRBV18 | CASSLASGGREAFF
many | TRBJ1-6 | TRBV12-3/TRBV12-4 | CASSFNGAQGVGRPLHF
many | TRBJ1-1 | TRBV7-9 | CASSLGWDRENEAFF
many | TRBJ2-1 | TRBV11-3 | CASSPRTSNEQFF
. | TRBJ2-5 | TRBV5-1 | CACSLGGGETQYF